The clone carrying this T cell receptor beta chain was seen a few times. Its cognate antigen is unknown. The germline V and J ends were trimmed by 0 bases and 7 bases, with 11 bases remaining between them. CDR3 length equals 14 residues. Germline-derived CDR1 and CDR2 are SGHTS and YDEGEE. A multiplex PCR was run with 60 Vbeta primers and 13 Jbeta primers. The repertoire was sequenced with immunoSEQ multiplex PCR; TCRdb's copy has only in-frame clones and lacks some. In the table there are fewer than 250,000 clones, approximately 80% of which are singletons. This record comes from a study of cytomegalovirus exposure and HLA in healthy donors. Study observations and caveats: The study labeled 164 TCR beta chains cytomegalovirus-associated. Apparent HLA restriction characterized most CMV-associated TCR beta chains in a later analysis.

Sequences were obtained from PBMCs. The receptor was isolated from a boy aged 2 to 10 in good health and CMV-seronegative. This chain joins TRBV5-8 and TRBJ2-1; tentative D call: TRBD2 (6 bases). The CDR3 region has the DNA TGTGCCAGCAGCTTGGCCGGCGGGGTTAATGAGCAGTTCTTC. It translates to CASSLAGGVNEQFF.